Each of the 18 T cell receptor beta chains below was sequenced from the same sample in a study of beta chain features in type 1 diabetes. Study-wide results and limits: Type 1 diabetes patients had TCRB CDR3s that were shorter (moderately but significantly so) in all four CD4+ subsets.

TCRB transcripts that were expressed got sequenced, as all of the isolated RNA had been reverse transcribed. Only in-frame clones appear in the TCRdb table, and some are missing; sequencing was by immunoSEQ multiplex PCR. This table holds 600,000 to 700,000 clones, 10% to 15% found once. No cognate antigen is known for these TCRs. What was sequenced was naive CD4+ T cells from blood. Receptors were obtained from a man aged 18 to 29 with type 1 diabetes.

The gene calls are TRBV14 and TRBJ2-3; 9 positions match TRBD2. V shed 0 bases and J 5 bases; nucleotides not matched to a gene: 15. This CDR3 has 19 residues. Germline V gives CDR1 SGHDN, CDR2 FVKESK. CDR3 nucleotides: TGTGCCAGCAGCCAAGAGATCTTCTGGAGCGGGGGGTCGGTAGATACGCAGTATTTT. This encodes CASSQEIFWSGGSVDTQYF.

There are a few counts of this clone. The CDR3 sequence: CASSWTGPGISGYTF. The CDR3 DNA reads as TGTGCCAGCAGTTGGACGGGACCGGGGATCAGTGGCTACACCTTC. V usage is TRBV28 and J usage is TRBJ1-2; possible D gene TRBD1, 5 bases. In germline, CDR1 is MDHEN, CDR2 SYDVKM. The germline V and J ends were trimmed by 4 bases and 7 bases, with 19 bases remaining between them. The CDR3 is 15 amino acids.

A few counts support this clone. This chain uses TRBV7-9 with TRBJ2-7, with a possible D match to TRBD1 (6 bases). CDR3 size: 11 residues. Germline V CDR1 and CDR2: SEHNR, FQNEAQ (reference sequence). Trimming took off 5 bases at V and 5 bases at J, with 7 bases between the two ends. The chain's CDR3 is CASSGQHEQYF. The CDR3 nucleotides are TGTGCCAGCAGCGGACAGCACGAGCAGTACTTC.

In this sample, this clone turned up a few times. Because it lacks the conserved phenylalanine or tryptophan at the end, this CDR3 is likely a read error. Because the CDR3's place on the DNA is in doubt, the DNA is left out and the CDR3 is given as listed by TCRdb. The chain is built from TRBV11-2 and TRBJ2-4; TRBD1, the table's D call, was not compared with the DNA. Counting both end residues, the CDR3 totals 12 amino acids. The V gene's germline CDR1 is SGHAT and CDR2 FQNNGV. CDR3 protein: CASSLAPGQVSL.

This sequence joins TRBV5-4 and TRBJ1-4, with D possibly matching TRBD1 (5 bases). Germline V gene sequence: CDR1 SGHNT, CDR2 YYREEE (reference sequence). The CDR3 length is 12 residues. Trimming cost V 4 bases and J 8 bases, with 9 bases left between them. CDR3 sequence (DNA): TGTGCCAGCAGCGGGACCTCGGAAAAACTGTTTTTT. It encodes CASSGTSEKLFF.

In its sample, this clone was seen a few times. V gene TRBV29-1 combines with J gene TRBJ2-5; D unresolved. The last part of the DNA fits TRBJ2-7 better; the J call may be wrong. The germline gives CDR1 SQVTM, CDR2 ANQGSEA. CDR3 size: 11 residues. In nucleotides, the CDR3 is TGCAGCGTTGAAGATCGGATCGAGCAGTACTTC. It specifies CSVEDRIEQYF.

The chain links TRBV5-1 to TRBJ1-6; the D is unclear. The CDR3 spans 14 residues. The germline CDR1 and CDR2 sequences are SGHRS and YFSETQ. Trimming shortened V by 0 bases and J by 7 bases, and 8 bases separated the two germline ends. Written as DNA, the CDR3 is TGCGCCAGCAGCTTGGGGACGAGGAATTCACCCCTCCACTTT. Amino acids: CASSLGTRNSPLHF.

This clone was seen just once. V usage is TRBV6-5 and J usage is TRBJ2-7; TRBD1 matches 9 bases. This CDR3 region has 15 residues. V was pared by 6 bases and J by 1 base, with 7 bases of the junction left unmatched. Germline CDR1 and CDR2: MNHEY and SVGAGI. CDR3 amino acids: CASSPSGTGSYEQYF. The CDR3 coding sequence is TGTGCCAGCAGCCCCTCCGGGACAGGGTCCTACGAGCAGTACTTC.

This clone was detected only a few times. The rearrangement joins TRBV5-5 to TRBJ2-6; the D gene could be TRBD1 or TRBD2 (5 bases each). In germline, CDR1 is SGHKS, CDR2 YYEKEE (reference sequence). The CDR3 is made up of 14 amino acids. The V and J ends lost 0 bases and 6 bases respectively, with 7 bases between them. CDR3 sequence reads: CASSLAGAANVLTF. The DNA for the CDR3 is TGTGCCAGCAGCTTGGCCGGGGCGGCCAACGTCCTGACTTTC.

This clone came up a few times. The chain couples TRBV29-1 to TRBJ1-1; possible D gene TRBD1, 5 bases. The CDR3 is 12 residues long. The V end lost 5 bases, the J end lost 1 base, and 8 bases lay between the germline ends. Per germline, CDR1 SQVTM and CDR2 ANQGSEA. In DNA, the CDR3 is TGCAGCGTTACCAGGGCGAACACTGAAGCTTTCTTT. It is translated as CSVTRANTEAFF.

This clone has more than one count but fewer than ten. The chain uses TRBV11-2 and TRBJ2-5; no firm D call. This CDR3 comprises 13 residues. CDR1 SGHAT and CDR2 FQNNGV come from the germline V gene. The V end was cut by 5 bases, the J end by 5 bases, with 12 bases between. CDR3 DNA sequence: TGTGCCAGCAGCCCTCTGGGTCGGGAGACCCAGTACTTC. Protein: CASSPLGRETQYF.

The rearrangement uses TRBV30 and TRBJ2-6; TRBD1 or TRBD2 may be the D gene (6 bases each). With 2 bases removed from V and 3 bases from J, the gap between germline ends came to 23 bases. The length of the CDR3 is 19 residues. Germline-derived CDR1 and CDR2 are GTSNPN and SVGIG (reference sequence). The CDR3 coding sequence is TGTGCCTGGAGTCCAACCCGGGTTTGGGGGCGGGGTGGGGCCAACGTCCTGACTTTC. Protein: CAWSPTRVWGRGGANVLTF.

In its sample, this clone was seen a few times. The CDR3 here is CATPRGHSYNEQFF. In DNA form, the CDR3 reads TGTGCCACACCGAGGGGTCACTCCTACAATGAGCAGTTCTTC. The chain combines TRBV7-9 with TRBJ2-1; D possibly matches TRBD1 or TRBD2 (5 bases each). The CDR3 spans 14 residues. Between the trimmed V and J ends, which lost 10 bases and 0 bases, there was a span of 13 bases. The germline CDR1 and CDR2 sequences are SEHNR and FQNEAQ (reference sequence). Full variable domain (outside the CDR3, taken from reference TRBV7-9 and TRBJ2-1): DTGVSQNPRHKITKRGQNVTFRCDPISEHNRLYWYRQTLGQGPEFLTYFQNEAQLEKSRLLSDRFSAERPKGSFSTLEIQRTEQGDSAMYLCATPRGHSYNEQFFGPGTRLTVL.

The V call is TRBV9, the J call TRBJ2-6; 8 bases align to TRBD1. This CDR3 is built from 20 residues. The germline V gene encodes CDR1 SGDLS and CDR2 YYNGEE. V dropped 0 bases and J dropped 0; count of bases not matched to a gene: 11. DNA of the CDR3: TGTGCCAGCAGCGTAGAATCGGCCGGGACAGGCTACTCTGGGGCCAACGTCCTGACTTTC. Protein: CASSVESAGTGYSGANVLTF. Drawing the rest from reference TRBV9 and TRBJ2-6, the complete variable domain is DSGVTQTPKHLITATGQRVTLRCSPRSGDLSVYWYQQSLDQGLQFLIQYYNGEERAKGNILERFSAQQFPDLHSELNLSSLELGDSALYFCASSVESAGTGYSGANVLTFGAGSRLTVL.

This clone was picked up a small number of times. The junction departs from the called germline gene at one end, perhaps through a read error. The genes are TRBV2 and TRBJ2-5; 9 bases are shared with TRBD2. The length of the CDR3 is 14 residues. Looked up from germline, CDR1 is SNHLY and CDR2 is FYNNEI. DNA of the CDR3: TGTGCCAGCAGGGAAGCGGGGGGCTTGGGGACCCAGTACTTC. Residues: CASREAGGLGTQYF.

V gene TRBV6-5 combines with J gene TRBJ2-3; D may match TRBD1 or TRBD2 (6 bases each). Trimming shortened V by 5 bases and J by 2 bases, and 14 bases separated the two germline ends. Germline V gene data show CDR1 as MNHEY and CDR2 as SVGAGI. This CDR3 comprises 15 residues. CDR3 bases: TGTGCCAGCAGTACAAGGGGGGCTGCCACAGATACGCAGTATTTT. It codes for CASSTRGAATDTQYF.

Only a few counts were recorded for this clone. The chain has TRBV15 and TRBJ2-1; D possibly corresponds to TRBD1 (6 bases). Germline lookup yields CDR1 LNHNV and CDR2 YYDKDF (reference sequence). The CDR3 covers 17 residues. V lost 2 bases to trimming and J lost 5 bases, with 19 bases between them. The CDR3 is CATSRPYRVAANNEQFF. The CDR3 region has the DNA TGTGCCACCAGCAGACCTTACAGGGTAGCCGCCAACAATGAGCAGTTCTTC.

The rearrangement uses TRBV30 and TRBJ2-7, with D perhaps TRBD1 (5 bases). The V and J ends lost 4 bases and 5 bases respectively, with 18 bases between them. In germline, CDR1 is GTSNPN, CDR2 SVGIG (reference sequence). The CDR3 has 14 residues. The CDR3 nucleotides read TGTGCCTGGAAGATGGGGCAGGGATGGGACGAGCAGTACTTC. Residues: CAWKMGQGWDEQYF.